This T cell receptor beta chain is drawn from a study of OX40 agonist ivuxolimab in advanced cancers. Between the trimmed V and J ends, which lost 6 bases and 3 bases, there was a span of 14 bases. The CDR3 runs 14 residues. Germline V gene data show CDR1 as SGHRS and CDR2 as YFSETQ. Produced via immunoSEQ multiplex PCR; TCRdb's table is partial and in-frame only. The repertoire holds fewer than 75,000 clones, with less than 90% as singletons. About this clone: What it binds is unknown.

Study outcomes and limitations: The antigen specificity of the peripheral T cells (those that were expanded) was not determined.

The rearrangement joins TRBV5-1 to TRBJ2-3; the D gene is possibly TRBD1 (5 bases). This clonotype was sampled from an adult with an advanced solid tumor such as melanoma, head and neck, liver or kidney cancer. The sequencing here drew on CD4+ or CD8+ T cells sorted from blood, taken in a trial of the OX40 agonist ivuxolimab. The CDR3 nucleotides read TGCGCCAGCATAGGGGCACTTCCTACAGATACGCAGTATTTT. Its protein product is CASIGALPTDTQYF.